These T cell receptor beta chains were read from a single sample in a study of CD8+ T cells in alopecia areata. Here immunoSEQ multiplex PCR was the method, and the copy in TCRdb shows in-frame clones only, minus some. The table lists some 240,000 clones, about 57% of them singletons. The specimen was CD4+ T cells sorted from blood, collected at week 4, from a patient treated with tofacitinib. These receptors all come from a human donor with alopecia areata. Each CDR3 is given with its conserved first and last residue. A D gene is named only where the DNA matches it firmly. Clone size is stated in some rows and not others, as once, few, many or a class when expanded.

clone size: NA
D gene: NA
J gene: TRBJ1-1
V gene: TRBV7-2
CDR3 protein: CASTFGYTEAFF
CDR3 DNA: TGTGCCAGCACCTTTGGTTACACTGAAGCTTTCTTT

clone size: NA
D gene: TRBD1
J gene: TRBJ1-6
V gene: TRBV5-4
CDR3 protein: CASSSSTRTGDSPLHF
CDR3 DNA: TGTGCCAGCAGCAGCTCGACCCGGACAGGCGATTCACCCCTCCACTTT

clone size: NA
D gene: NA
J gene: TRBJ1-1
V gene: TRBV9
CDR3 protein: CASSVGRNPNTEAFF
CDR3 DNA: TGTGCCAGCAGCGTAGGGAGGAACCCGAACACTGAAGCTTTCTTT

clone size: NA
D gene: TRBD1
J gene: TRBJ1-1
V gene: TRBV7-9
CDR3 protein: CAGGQGATEAFF
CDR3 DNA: TGTGCCGGCGGGCAGGGGGCAACTGAAGCTTTCTTT

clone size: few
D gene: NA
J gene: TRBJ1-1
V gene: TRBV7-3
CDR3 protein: CASSPGPNTEAFF
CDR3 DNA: TGTGCCAGCAGCCCTGGACCAAACACTGAAGCTTTCTTT

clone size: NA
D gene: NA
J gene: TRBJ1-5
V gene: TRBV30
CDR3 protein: CAWDTGRGQPQHF
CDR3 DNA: TGTGCCTGGGATACAGGGCGAGGTCAGCCCCAGCATTTT

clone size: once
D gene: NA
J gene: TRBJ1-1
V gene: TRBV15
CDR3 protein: CATSRADRLNTEAFF
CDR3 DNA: TGTGCCACCAGCAGAGCCGACAGGCTGAACACTGAAGCTTTCTTT

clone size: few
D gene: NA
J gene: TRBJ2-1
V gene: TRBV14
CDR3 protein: CASSRQSPIFNEQFF
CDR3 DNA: TGTGCCAGCAGCCGTCAATCCCCCATCTTCAATGAGCAGTTCTTC

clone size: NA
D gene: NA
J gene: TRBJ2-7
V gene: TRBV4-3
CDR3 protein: CASSQEGLIYEQYF
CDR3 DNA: TGCGCCAGCAGCCAAGAGGGCCTGATCTACGAGCAGTACTTC

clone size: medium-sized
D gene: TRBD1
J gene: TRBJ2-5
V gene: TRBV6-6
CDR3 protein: CASSRGQGETQYF
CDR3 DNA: TGTGCCAGCAGCCGTGGACAGGGTGAGACCCAGTACTTC

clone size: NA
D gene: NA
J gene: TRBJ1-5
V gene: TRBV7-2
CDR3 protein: CASSFSAGSSAQHF
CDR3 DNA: TGTGCCAGCAGCTTTTCTGCAGGTTCTTCGGCCCAGCATTTT

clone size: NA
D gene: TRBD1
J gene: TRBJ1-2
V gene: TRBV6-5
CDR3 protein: CASSWPGQGSYGYTF
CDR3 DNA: TGTGCCAGCAGTTGGCCGGGACAGGGATCCTATGGCTACACCTTC

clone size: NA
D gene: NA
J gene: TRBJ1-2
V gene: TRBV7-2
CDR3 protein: CASSHTGSYGYTF
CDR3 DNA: TGTGCCAGCAGCCATACAGGAAGCTATGGCTACACCTTC

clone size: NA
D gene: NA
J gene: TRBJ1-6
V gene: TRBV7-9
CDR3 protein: CASSLRGLPLHF
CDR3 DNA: TGTGCCAGCAGCCTCAGGGGATTGCCCCTCCACTTT

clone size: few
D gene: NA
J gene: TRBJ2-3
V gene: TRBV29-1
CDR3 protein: CSVATTRTVTDTQYF
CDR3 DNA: TGCAGCGTCGCCACCACCAGGACAGTCACAGATACGCAGTATTTT

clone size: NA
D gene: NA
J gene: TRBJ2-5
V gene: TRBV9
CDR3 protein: CASGNGIAPIGTQYF
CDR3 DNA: TGTGCCAGCGGCAACGGAATCGCGCCGATAGGGACCCAGTACTTC

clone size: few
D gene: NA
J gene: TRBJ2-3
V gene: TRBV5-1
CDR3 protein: CASSLEGSTDTQYF
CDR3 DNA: TGCGCCAGCAGCTTGGAGGGAAGCACAGATACGCAGTATTTT

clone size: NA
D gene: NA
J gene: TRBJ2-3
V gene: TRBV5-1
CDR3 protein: CASSGASVDTQYF
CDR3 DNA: TGCGCCAGCAGCGGGGCTAGCGTAGATACGCAGTATTTT

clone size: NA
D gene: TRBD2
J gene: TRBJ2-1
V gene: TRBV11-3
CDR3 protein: CASSLDLAGGPYNEQFF
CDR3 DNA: TGTGCCAGCAGCTTAGATTTAGCGGGGGGACCCTACAATGAGCAGTTCTTC

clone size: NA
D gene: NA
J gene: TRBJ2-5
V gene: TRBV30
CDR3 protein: CAWSDFPRETQYF
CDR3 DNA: TGTGCCTGGAGTGACTTCCCAAGGGAGACCCAGTACTTC

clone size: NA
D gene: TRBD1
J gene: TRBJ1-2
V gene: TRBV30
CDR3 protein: CAWSVRRGQGYTF
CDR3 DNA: TGTGCCTGGAGTGTGAGGAGGGGGCAAGGCTACACCTTC

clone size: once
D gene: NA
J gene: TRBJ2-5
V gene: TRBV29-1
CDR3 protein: CSGRLQETQYF
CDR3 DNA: TGCAGCGGGCGGTTGCAAGAGACCCAGTACTTC

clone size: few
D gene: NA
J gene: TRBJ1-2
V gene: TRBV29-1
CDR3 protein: CSVVGGTDGYTF
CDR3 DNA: TGCAGCGTTGTAGGCGGTACCGATGGCTACACCTTC

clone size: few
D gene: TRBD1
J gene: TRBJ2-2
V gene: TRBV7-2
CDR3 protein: CASSSGQGSTGELFF
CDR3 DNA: TGTGCCAGCAGCTCGGGACAGGGGAGCACCGGGGAGCTGTTTTTT

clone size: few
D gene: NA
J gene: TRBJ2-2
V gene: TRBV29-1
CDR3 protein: CSVREDLTQAGELFF
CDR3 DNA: TGCAGCGTTCGTGAGGACTTGACTCAGGCCGGGGAGCTGTTTTTT

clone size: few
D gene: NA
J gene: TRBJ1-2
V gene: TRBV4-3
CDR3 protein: CASSPKEHYGYTF
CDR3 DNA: TGCGCCAGCAGCCCAAAGGAGCACTATGGCTACACCTTC

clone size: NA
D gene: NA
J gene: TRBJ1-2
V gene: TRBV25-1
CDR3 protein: CASSVSGKDGYTF
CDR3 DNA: TGTGCCAGCAGTGTATCAGGGAAGGATGGCTACACCTTC

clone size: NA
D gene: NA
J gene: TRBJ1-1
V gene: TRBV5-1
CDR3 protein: CASSAERQVQNTEAFF
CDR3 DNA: TGCGCCAGCAGCGCCGAGAGACAGGTCCAGAACACTGAAGCTTTCTTT

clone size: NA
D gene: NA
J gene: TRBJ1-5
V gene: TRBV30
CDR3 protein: CAWSVRRGANQPQHF
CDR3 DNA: TGTGCCTGGAGTGTCCGCAGGGGAGCAAATCAGCCCCAGCATTTT

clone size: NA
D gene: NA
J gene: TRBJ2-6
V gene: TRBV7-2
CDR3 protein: CASSLRSNVLTF
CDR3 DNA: TGTGCCAGCAGCTTAAGGTCCAACGTCCTGACTTTC

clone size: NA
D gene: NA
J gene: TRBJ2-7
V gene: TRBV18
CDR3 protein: CASSSSPGIYEQYF
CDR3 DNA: TGTGCCAGCTCATCCAGTCCAGGTATCTACGAGCAGTACTTC

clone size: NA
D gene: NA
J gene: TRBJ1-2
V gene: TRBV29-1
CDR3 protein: CSVESTYYGYTF
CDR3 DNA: TGCAGCGTTGAATCGACATACTATGGCTACACCTTC

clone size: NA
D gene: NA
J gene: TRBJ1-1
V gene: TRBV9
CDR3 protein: CASSVATGGRANTEAFF
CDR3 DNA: TGTGCCAGCAGCGTGGCAACCGGGGGACGGGCGAACACTGAAGCTTTCTTT

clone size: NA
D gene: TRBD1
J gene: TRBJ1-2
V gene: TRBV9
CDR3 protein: CASSVGQAMNYGYTF
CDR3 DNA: TGTGCCAGCAGCGTCGGACAGGCAATGAACTATGGCTACACCTTC

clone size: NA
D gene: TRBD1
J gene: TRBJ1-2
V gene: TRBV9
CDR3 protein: CASSVASGTGKKGYTF
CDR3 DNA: TGTGCCAGCAGCGTAGCGTCGGGGACAGGGAAAAAGGGCTACACCTTC

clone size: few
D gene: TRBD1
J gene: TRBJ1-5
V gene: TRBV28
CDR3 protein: CASSTHRGQSNQPQHF
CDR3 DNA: TGTGCCAGCAGTACCCACAGGGGGCAAAGCAATCAGCCCCAGCATTTT

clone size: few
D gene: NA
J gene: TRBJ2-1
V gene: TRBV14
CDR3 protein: CASSQVAGPDNEQFF
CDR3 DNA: TGTGCCAGCAGCCAAGTCGCGGGGCCTGACAATGAGCAGTTCTTC

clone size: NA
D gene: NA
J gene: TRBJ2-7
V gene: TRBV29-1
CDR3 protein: CSVVTGLGSYEQYF
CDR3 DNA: TGCAGCGTTGTAACCGGTCTCGGCTCCTACGAGCAGTACTTC

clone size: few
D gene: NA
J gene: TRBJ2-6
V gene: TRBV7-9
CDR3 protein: CASSFTTEAAGANVLTF
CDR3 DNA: TGTGCCAGCAGCTTTACTACAGAGGCTGCTGGGGCCAACGTCCTGACTTTC

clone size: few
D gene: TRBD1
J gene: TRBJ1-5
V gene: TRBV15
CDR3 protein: CATSREGQGVQPQHF
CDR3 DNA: TGTGCCACCAGCAGAGAAGGACAGGGGGTTCAGCCCCAGCATTTT

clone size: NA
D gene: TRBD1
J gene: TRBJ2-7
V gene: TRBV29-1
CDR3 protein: CSVSRGLYEQYF
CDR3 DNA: TGCAGCGTTAGCAGGGGGCTCTACGAGCAGTACTTC

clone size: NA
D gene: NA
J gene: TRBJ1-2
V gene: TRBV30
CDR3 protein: CAGRGHSQGLGYTF
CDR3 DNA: TGTGCCGGCCGCGGGCATTCTCAGGGTCTTGGCTACACCTTC

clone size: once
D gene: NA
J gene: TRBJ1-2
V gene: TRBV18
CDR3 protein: CASSQDSNYGYTF
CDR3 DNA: TGTGCCAGCTCACAAGACAGTAACTATGGCTACACCTTC

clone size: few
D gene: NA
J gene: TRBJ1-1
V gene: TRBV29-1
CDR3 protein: CSVSWGTMNTEAFF
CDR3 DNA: TGCAGCGTTTCTTGGGGCACCATGAACACTGAAGCTTTCTTT

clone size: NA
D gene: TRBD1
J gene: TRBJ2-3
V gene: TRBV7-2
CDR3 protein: CASSFQGAPDTQYF
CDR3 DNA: TGTGCCAGCAGCTTCCAGGGGGCGCCAGATACGCAGTATTTT

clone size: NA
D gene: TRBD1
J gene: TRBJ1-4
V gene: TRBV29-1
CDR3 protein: CSVDRGGDEKLFF
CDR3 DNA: TGCAGCGTTGACCGAGGGGGCGACGAAAAACTGTTTTTT

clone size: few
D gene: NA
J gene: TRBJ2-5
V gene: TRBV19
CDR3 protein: CASRQQETQYF
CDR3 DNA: TGTGCCAGTAGGCAGCAAGAGACCCAGTACTTC

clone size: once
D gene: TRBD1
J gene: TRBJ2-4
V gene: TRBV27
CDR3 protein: CASSTYQTGGLAKNIQYF
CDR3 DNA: TGTGCCAGCAGCACATATCAGACAGGGGGCTTGGCCAAAAACATTCAGTACTTC

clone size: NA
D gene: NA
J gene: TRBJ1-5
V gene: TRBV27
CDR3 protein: CASSPLGNQPQHF
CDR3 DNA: TGTGCCAGCAGTCCGCTGGGCAATCAGCCCCAGCATTTT

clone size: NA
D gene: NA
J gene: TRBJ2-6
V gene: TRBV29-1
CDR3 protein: CSAAHSSGANVLTF
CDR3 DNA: TGCAGCGCCGCACATAGCTCTGGGGCCAACGTCCTGACTTTC

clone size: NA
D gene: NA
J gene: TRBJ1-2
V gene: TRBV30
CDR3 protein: CAWRDTGSSGYTF
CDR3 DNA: TGTGCCTGGAGAGATACAGGTTCCAGCGGCTACACCTTC

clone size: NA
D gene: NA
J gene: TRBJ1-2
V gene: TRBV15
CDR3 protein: CATSTRQTVNRSYTF
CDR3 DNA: TGTGCCACCAGCACCCGACAGACGGTCAATAGAAGCTACACCTTC

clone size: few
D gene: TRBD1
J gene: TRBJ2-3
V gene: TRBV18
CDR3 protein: CASGTGKTDTQYF
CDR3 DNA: TGTGCCAGCGGGACAGGGAAAACAGATACGCAGTATTTT

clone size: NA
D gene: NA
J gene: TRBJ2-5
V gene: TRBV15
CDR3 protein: CATSRGRETQYF
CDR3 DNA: TGTGCCACCAGCAGAGGACGGGAGACCCAGTACTTC

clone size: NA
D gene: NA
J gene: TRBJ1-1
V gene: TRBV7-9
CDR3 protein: CASSLAVAGEAFF
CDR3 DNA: TGTGCCAGCAGCTTAGCGGTGGCAGGGGAGGCTTTCTTT

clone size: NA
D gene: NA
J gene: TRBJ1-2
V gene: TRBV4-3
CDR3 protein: CASSQGRGGGYTF
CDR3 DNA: TGCGCCAGCAGCCAAGGCCGGGGGGGCGGCTACACCTTC

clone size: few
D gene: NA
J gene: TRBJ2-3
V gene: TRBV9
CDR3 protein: CASSVAVATDTQYF
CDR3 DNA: TGTGCCAGCAGCGTAGCTGTGGCCACAGATACGCAGTATTTT

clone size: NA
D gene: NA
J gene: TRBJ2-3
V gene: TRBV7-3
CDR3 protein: CASSPSSTDTQYF
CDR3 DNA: TGTGCCAGCAGCCCCTCTAGCACAGATACGCAGTATTTT

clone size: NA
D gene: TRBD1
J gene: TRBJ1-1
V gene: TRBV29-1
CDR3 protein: CSVRTGVETEAFF
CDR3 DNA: TGCAGCGTCCGGACAGGGGTGGAAACTGAAGCTTTCTTT

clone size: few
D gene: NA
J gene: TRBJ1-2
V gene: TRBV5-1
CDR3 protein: CASSLARRYGYTF
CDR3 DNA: TGCGCCAGCAGCTTGGCCCGCCGATATGGCTACACCTTC